These 9 T cell receptor beta chains came from one sample sequenced in a study of blood T cell repertoires in COVID-19. TCRdb's table, derived via immunoSEQ multiplex PCR, lists solely in-frame clones and lacks some. Of 250,000 to 350,000 clones in the sample, around 88% are singletons; the top ten hold under 2%. Sequencing used peripheral blood. The source is a woman aged 45-59 years with acute or convalescent COVID-19.

The chain employs TRBV7-6 and TRBJ1-2, with 7 bases matching TRBD1. Germline V gene data show CDR1 as SGHVS and CDR2 as FNYEAQ. This CDR3 is built from 15 residues. V lost 5 bases to trimming and J lost 2 bases; unmatched junction nucleotides: 8. This CDR3 reads CASSHAGQRNYGYTF. In DNA form, the CDR3 reads TGTGCCAGCAGCCACGCGGGACAGCGAAACTATGGCTACACCTTC.

J is TRBJ2-7 and V is TRBV7-3; TRBD1 matches at 7 bases. The J segment lost 3 bases and the V segment lost 5 bases, leaving 4 bases of the junction unmatched. This CDR3 has 13 residues. The germline CDR1 and CDR2 sequences are SGHTA and FQGTGA. The CDR3 region has the DNA TGTGCCAGCAGCGTGGGACAGTACTACGAGCAGTACTTC. It specifies CASSVGQYYEQYF.

The chain has TRBV9 and TRBJ2-1; the match to TRBD2 covers 7 bases. CDR1 is SGDLS and CDR2 is YYNGEE in the germline V gene. This CDR3 has 13 amino acids. V lost 1 base to trimming and J lost 10 bases; unmatched junction nucleotides: 5. The CDR3 loop reads CASSVSGEGEQFF. DNA for the CDR3: TGTGCCAGCAGCGTATCGGGGGAGGGGGAGCAGTTCTTC.

This rearrangement joins TRBV10-3 to TRBJ2-1; 9 nucleotides agree with TRBD2. The CDR3 covers 17 residues. The germline V gene has CDR1 ENHRY and CDR2 SYGVKD. J gave up 5 bases and V 3 bases, and 11 bases lay outside the gene matches. Here the CDR3 DNA reads TGTGCCATCAGTGACGATCTAGCGGGGAGGGTTCACAATGAGCAGTTCTTC. This codes for CAISDDLAGRVHNEQFF.

V usage is TRBV28 and J usage is TRBJ2-3, with 7 bases fitting TRBD1. Germline values: CDR1 MDHEN, CDR2 SYDVKM. The CDR3 totals 14 residues. V lost 8 bases, J lost 5 bases, and 10 bases stayed unmatched. For the CDR3, the DNA is TGTGCCAGCCTCTCCGGGACAGTGAGAGATACGCAGTATTTT. This gives the protein CASLSGTVRDTQYF.

The V call is TRBV18, the J call TRBJ1-5, with D possibly TRBD1 on 5 matching bases. Per germline, CDR1 KGHSH and CDR2 LQKENI. The CDR3 spans 15 residues. V lost 2 bases and J lost 0, with 8 bases in between. The CDR3 DNA sequence: TGTGCCAGCTCACCAACAGGATATAGCAATCAGCCCCAGCATTTT. This translates into CASSPTGYSNQPQHF.

This chain links TRBV29-1 with TRBJ2-2; maybe TRBD1 (6 bases). Trimming shortened V by 5 bases and J by 1 base, and 14 bases separated the two germline ends. Germline V gives CDR1 SQVTM, CDR2 ANQGSEA. This CDR3 spans 15 amino acids. The chain's CDR3 is CSVNHPGQNTGELFF. In DNA, the CDR3 is TGCAGCGTTAACCACCCGGGACAGAACACCGGGGAGCTGTTTTTT.

The rearrangement uses TRBV5-1 and TRBJ2-1; maybe TRBD2 (5 bases). CDR1 is SGHRS and CDR2 is YFSETQ in the germline V gene. This CDR3 has 13 amino acids. V dropped 5 bases and J dropped 9 bases, with 15 bases sitting between them. CDR3 in amino acids: CASSSLADTEQFF. CDR3 bases: TGCGCCAGCAGTAGCCTAGCTGACACTGAGCAGTTCTTC.

The rearrangement joins TRBV30 to TRBJ1-3, with 8 bases matching TRBD1. This CDR3 region has 17 residues. Germline CDR1 is GTSNPN and CDR2 is SVGIG (reference sequence). V lost 1 base, J lost 3 bases, and 11 bases stayed unmatched. DNA for the CDR3: TGTGCCTGGAGTGCCAAAGACAGGGGAGGTTTTGGAAACACCATATATTTT. The encoded protein is CAWSAKDRGGFGNTIYF.